The 21 T cell receptor beta chains given below trace back to one sample, sequenced in a study of T cells expressing NK-cell markers. Reanalyzing the 5' RACE reads, TCRdb keeps one entry per CDR3 protein, without DNA. In total, the table holds hundreds of thousands of distinct CDR3 sequences. Sequences were obtained from blood T cells: a sorted CD56 or NKG2C T cell subset, CD4+ or CD8+ T cells, or bulk PBMC T cells (not recorded which). The receptor source for this set is a woman between 18 and 70 years old in good health.

This sequence joins TRBV18 and TRBJ2-1; lacking DNA, the TRBD2 call made by TCRdb goes unchecked. This CDR3 region has 16 residues. The V gene's germline CDR1 is KGHSH and CDR2 LQKENI. The CDR3 here is CASSPLLAGDSNEQFF. The full variable domain, in which reference TRBV18 and TRBJ2-1 provide the parts outside the CDR3, is NAGVMQNPRHLVRRRGQEARLRCSPMKGHSHVYWYRQLPEEGLKFMVYLQKENIIDESGMPKERFSAEFPKEGPSILRIQQVVRGDSAAYFCASSPLLAGDSNEQFFGPGTRLTVL.

V is TRBV7-2 and J is TRBJ2-5; TCRdb's D call, TRBD2, is unchecked because there is no DNA. The CDR3 has 15 amino acids. The V gene's germline CDR1 is SGHTA and CDR2 FQGNSA. This chain's CDR3 is CASSSMLAGGGTQYF. Looking up the rest from reference TRBV7-2 and TRBJ2-5 gives the full variable domain: GAGVSQSPSNKVTEKGKDVELRCDPISGHTALYWYRQSLGQGLEFLIYFQGNSAPDKSGLPSDRFSAERTGGSVSTLTIQRTQQEDSAVYLCASSSMLAGGGTQYFGPGTRLLVL.

The chain couples TRBV20-1 to TRBJ1-1; TCRdb indicates TRBD1, and absent DNA this call remains unverified. This CDR3 region has 11 residues. Per germline, CDR1 DFQATT and CDR2 SNEGSKA (reference sequence). The CDR3 loop reads CSAHGGTEAFF.

The chain uses TRBV4-3 and TRBJ1-5; the TRBD1 assignment by TCRdb is unverifiable without DNA. Germline V CDR1 and CDR2: LGHNA, YSLEER. The CDR3 loop spans 14 amino acids. The chain's CDR3 is CASSQVGGGQPQHF.

This chain uses TRBV7-2 with TRBJ2-5; TCRdb gives TRBD1 as the D gene, but with no DNA this cannot be confirmed. The CDR3 is made up of 15 amino acids. Germline V gene sequence: CDR1 SGHTA, CDR2 FQGNSA. CDR3 loop: CASSEGRGSKETQYF. The whole variable domain, filled in from reference TRBV7-2 and TRBJ2-5, reads GAGVSQSPSNKVTEKGKDVELRCDPISGHTALYWYRQSLGQGLEFLIYFQGNSAPDKSGLPSDRFSAERTGGSVSTLTIQRTQQEDSAVYLCASSEGRGSKETQYFGPGTRLLVL.

The chain combines TRBV5-1 with TRBJ1-3. CDR1 is SGHRS, CDR2 YFSETQ, per germline. This CDR3 has 14 amino acids. CDR3 sequence reads: CASSSGTIGNTIYF.

The gene calls are TRBV4-3 and TRBJ2-2; the TRBD2 assignment by TCRdb is unverifiable without DNA. Looked up from germline, CDR1 is LGHNA and CDR2 is YSLEER. The CDR3 runs 15 residues. The CDR3: CASSQDPGPTGELFF.

This chain joins TRBV6-5 and TRBJ1-1; the TCRdb D gene call, TRBD1, has no DNA to confirm it. The CDR3 contains 17 residues. In germline, CDR1 is MNHEY, CDR2 SVGAGI. CDR3 sequence: CASSYGGTGQRGTEAFF.

The chain carries TRBV9 and TRBJ2-1; TCRdb's D call of TRBD1 is untestable without DNA. The CDR3 is made up of 15 amino acids. The germline V gene encodes CDR1 SGDLS and CDR2 YYNGEE. The CDR3 loop reads CASSVTWGGLNEQFF.

The V call is TRBV18, the J call TRBJ1-1. This CDR3 has 13 residues. The germline CDR1 and CDR2 sequences are KGHSH and LQKENI. CDR3 region: CASSPSTNTEAFF.

This chain uses TRBV7-9 with TRBJ2-3. This CDR3 comprises 12 residues. CDR1 is SEHNR, CDR2 FQNEAQ, per germline (reference sequence). The CDR3 loop reads CASSLFGDTQYF.

The chain has TRBV7-2 and TRBJ2-5. The CDR3 loop spans 12 amino acids. Germline V CDR1 and CDR2: SGHTA, FQGNSA. CDR3 region: CASSLSWETQYF. Looking up the rest from reference TRBV7-2 and TRBJ2-5 gives the full variable domain: GAGVSQSPSNKVTEKGKDVELRCDPISGHTALYWYRQSLGQGLEFLIYFQGNSAPDKSGLPSDRFSAERTGGSVSTLTIQRTQQEDSAVYLCASSLSWETQYFGPGTRLLVL.

CDR3 loop: CASSSRDRGDTEAFF. The chain recombines TRBV11-1 with TRBJ1-1; TCRdb outputs TRBD1, but without DNA this stays unchecked. The germline V gene encodes CDR1 SGHAT and CDR2 FQDESV (reference sequence). The CDR3 is 15 residues long. Full variable domain (rest looked up from reference TRBV11-1 and TRBJ1-1): EAEVAQSPRYKITEKSQAVAFWCDPISGHATLYWYRQILGQGPELLVQFQDESVVDDSQLPKDRFSAERLKGVDSTLKIQPAELGDSAMYLCASSSRDRGDTEAFFGQGTRLTVV.

This rearrangement joins TRBV4-3 to TRBJ2-3; TCRdb names TRBD1, which stays unverified in the absence of DNA. This CDR3 has 15 amino acids. CDR1 and CDR2 (germline): LGHNA, YSLEER. CDR3 loop: CASSRDRGGWDTQYF.

Here the CDR3 reads CASSYLRSPNEKLFF. The chain is built from TRBV12-3 or TRBV12-4 and TRBJ1-4. The CDR3 has 15 amino acids.

The rearrangement uses TRBV14 and TRBJ1-4; the D call from TCRdb, TRBD1, cannot be confirmed without DNA. Germline-derived CDR1 and CDR2 are SGHDN and FVKESK. The CDR3 consists of 17 residues. CDR3 amino acids: CASSQESGGIRGEKLFF.

The chain uses TRBV6-1 and TRBJ2-1; the TCRdb D gene call, TRBD1, has no DNA to confirm it. CDR3 length: 13 amino acids. Germline V CDR1 and CDR2: MNHNS, SASEGT. The CDR3 sequence: CASRGQVSNEQFF.

This rearrangement joins TRBV29-1 to TRBJ1-5. The CDR3 runs to 13 residues. Germline-derived CDR1 and CDR2 are SQVTM and ANQGSEA. CDR3 amino acids: CSATGNRNQPQHF.

The CDR3 reads CASSLAGGVTYEQYF. The genes are TRBV5-1 and TRBJ2-7; TCRdb outputs TRBD1, but without DNA this stays unchecked. CDR3 length: 15 residues. Germline lookup yields CDR1 SGHRS and CDR2 YFSETQ.

The rearrangement uses TRBV10-3 and TRBJ1-6. This CDR3 spans 13 amino acids. Germline loops: CDR1 ENHRY, CDR2 SYGVKD. CDR3 amino acids: CAISAETNSPLHF.

V and J are TRBV7-2 and TRBJ2-7; the TCRdb call, TRBD2, lacks DNA for checking. The CDR3 loop spans 17 amino acids. CDR1 SGHTA and CDR2 FQGNSA come from the germline V gene. CDR3 residues: CASSTRTSGRASYEQYF.